Listed below are T cell receptor beta chains from one sample, sequenced in a study of T cell repertoires in ileal Crohn's disease. TCRdb's table, derived via immunoSEQ multiplex PCR, lists solely in-frame clones and lacks some. The sample lists about 14,000 clones; about 84% were seen once. The sample consisted of ileal tissue. The receptor set was obtained from an adult with Crohn's disease. Both conserved end residues are part of each CDR3. A D gene is named only where the DNA matches it firmly. For some rows the clone size is stated as once, few or many, or as a class when expanded; others skip it.

TRBD1	13	TRBV2	once	TRBJ1-2	TGTGCCAGCAGAGGGGACAGTTGGTATGGCTACACCTTC	CASRGDSWYGYTF
.	11	TRBV20-1	once	TRBJ1-4	TGCAGTGCTAGACTCAATGAAAAACTGTTTTTT	CSARLNEKLFF
TRBD1	15	TRBV7-6	.	TRBJ2-7	TGTGCCAGCAGCTCGCGACAGGGGCCCTCCTACGAGCAGTACTTC	CASSSRQGPSYEQYF
.	13	TRBV9	.	TRBJ1-2	TGTGCCAGCAGCGTAGGAGAGGGCTATGGCTACACCTTC	CASSVGEGYGYTF
TRBD1	18	TRBV27	.	TRBJ2-3	TGTGCCAGCAGTTTCTCCGGGACAGGGGGGTTTTACACAGATACGCAGTATTTT	CASSFSGTGGFYTDTQYF
TRBD2	18	TRBV5-1	.	TRBJ2-2	TGCGCCAGCAGCTTAAGACTAGCGGGAGGCCCGAGGACCGGGGAGCTGTTTTTT	CASSLRLAGGPRTGELFF
.	13	TRBV10-3	once	TRBJ2-7	TGTGCCATCAGTCCGGGACCTAGCGACGAGCAGTACTTC	CAISPGPSDEQYF
.	14	TRBV9	.	TRBJ1-4	TGTGCCAGCAGCGTAGCAGGGGATAATGAAAAACTGTTTTTT	CASSVAGDNEKLFF
TRBD2	17	TRBV9	.	TRBJ2-1	TGTGCCAGCAGCGTTAAGGCTAGCGGGGGCCCCTACAATGAGCAGTTCTTC	CASSVKASGGPYNEQFF
TRBD1	15	TRBV5-1	.	TRBJ2-7	TGCGCCAGCAGCTTGCGGACAGGGAGTAACGACGAGCAGTACTTC	CASSLRTGSNDEQYF
TRBD1	14	TRBV6-5	.	TRBJ1-5	TGTGCCAGCAGTAAAGACAGGGGGCTTCAGCCCCAGCATTTT	CASSKDRGLQPQHF
TRBD1	15	TRBV6-9	.	TRBJ1-5	TGTGCCAGCAGTTTCAAACAGGGGGGCGGACAGCCCCAGCATTTT	CASSFKQGGGQPQHF
.	13	TRBV11-1	few	TRBJ2-2	TGTGCCAGCAGCTTAGCTCGCACCGGGGAGCTGTTTTTT	CASSLARTGELFF
TRBD1	16	TRBV9	.	TRBJ1-3	TGTGCCAGCAGCGCCTCACAGGGGAACTCTGGAAACACCATATATTTT	CASSASQGNSGNTIYF
TRBD1	15	TRBV11-2	.	TRBJ2-3	TGTGCCAGCAGCTCGGGGACAGGGGCCACAGATACGCAGTATTTT	CASSSGTGATDTQYF
.	13	TRBV15	.	TRBJ1-1	TGTGCCACCAGCAGAGATCCAGGAACAGAAGCTTTCTTT	CATSRDPGTEAFF
.	14	TRBV6-5	large	TRBJ1-5	TGTGCCAGCAAAGAGGGACTTAGCAATCAGCCCCAGCATTTT	CASKEGLSNQPQHF
.	13	TRBV6-1	.	TRBJ1-6	TGTGCCAGCAGTGAAACTTTTAATTCACCCCTCCACTTT	CASSETFNSPLHF
TRBD1	14	TRBV27	.	TRBJ1-2	TGTGCCAGCAGCGAACGACAGGGGATCTATGGCTACACCTTC	CASSERQGIYGYTF
.	13	TRBV19	.	TRBJ2-7	TGTGCCAGTAGTATAGGGCAGAACTACGAGCAGTACTTC	CASSIGQNYEQYF
.	13	TRBV6-4	.	TRBJ2-1	TGTGCCAGCAGTCGCAGCGAAACCAATGAGCAGTTCTTC	CASSRSETNEQFF
TRBD1	13	TRBV5-1	few	TRBJ1-1	TGCGCCAGCAGCTCGACAGGGGACACTGAAGCTTTCTTT	CASSSTGDTEAFF
TRBD2	15	TRBV27	once	TRBJ2-5	TGTGCCAGCAGTCTCAGCGGGAGGGCCGGGGAGACCCAGTACTTC	CASSLSGRAGETQYF
TRBD1	16	TRBV27	.	TRBJ1-6	TGTGCCAGCAGGAGTCTACAGGGGCGCCGGGAATCACCCCTCCACTTT	CASRSLQGRRESPLHF
TRBD1	14	TRBV19	.	TRBJ1-5	TGTGCCAGTAGTGAAGGGGGCCGCAATCAGCCCCAGCATTTT	CASSEGGRNQPQHF
.	17	TRBV11-2	.	TRBJ1-5	TGTGCCAGCAGCTTAGGGGGGCCGGGAGGGAGACATCAGCCCCAGCATTTT	CASSLGGPGGRHQPQHF
TRBD2	15	TRBV27	.	TRBJ2-5	TGTGCCAGCAGTTCCCTAGCGGGAATGAGAGAGACCCAGTACTTC	CASSSLAGMRETQYF
.	14	TRBV4-1	once	TRBJ1-1	TGCGCCAGCAGCCGGGGGGAAAAATCCACTGAAGCTTTCTTT	CASSRGEKSTEAFF
.	15	TRBV7-2	.	TRBJ2-3	TGTGCCAGCAACCGCGCACCCACAGGCACAGATACGCAGTATTTT	CASNRAPTGTDTQYF
.	14	TRBV2	.	TRBJ2-3	TGTGCCAGCAGTGGCGGCGCAAGCACAGATACGCAGTATTTT	CASSGGASTDTQYF
.	16	TRBV11-1	.	TRBJ2-7	TGTGCCAGCAGCTTAACCGCAAAGAGCGGAGCCTACGAGCAGTACTTC	CASSLTAKSGAYEQYF
TRBD2	15	TRBV27	.	TRBJ2-7	TGTGCCAGCAGTCAAACTAGCGGGAGGCGTCTCGAGCAGTACTTC	CASSQTSGRRLEQYF
.	15	TRBV18	once	TRBJ2-7	TGTGCCAGCTCACCACCGCGGCAGTCCATCGACGAGCAGTACTTC	CASSPPRQSIDEQYF
.	15	TRBV5-1	.	TRBJ2-7	TGCGCCAGCAGCTTGGACTTCTCACGGGTATACGAGCAGTACTTC	CASSLDFSRVYEQYF
.	15	TRBV5-1	.	TRBJ2-5	TGCGCCAGCAGCTTGGCCGAGTGGGGGCGAGAGACCCAGTACTTC	CASSLAEWGRETQYF
.	15	TRBV29-1	.	TRBJ2-7	TGCAGCGTGGGCCCTTCGGGGGGCGCGGGTTACGAGCAGTACTTC	CSVGPSGGAGYEQYF
TRBD2	14	TRBV9	.	TRBJ2-1	TGTGCCAGCAGCGTAGCTACAAGCGGGGAAGAGCAGTTCTTC	CASSVATSGEEQFF
.	15	TRBV13	.	TRBJ2-7	TGTGCCAGCAGCTTAGGTCCGATGAGCTCCTACGAGCAGTACTTC	CASSLGPMSSYEQYF
.	14	TRBV11-2	.	TRBJ2-2	TGTGCCAGCAGCTTAGGTGGCGGTCTCGGGGAGCTGTTTTTT	CASSLGGGLGELFF